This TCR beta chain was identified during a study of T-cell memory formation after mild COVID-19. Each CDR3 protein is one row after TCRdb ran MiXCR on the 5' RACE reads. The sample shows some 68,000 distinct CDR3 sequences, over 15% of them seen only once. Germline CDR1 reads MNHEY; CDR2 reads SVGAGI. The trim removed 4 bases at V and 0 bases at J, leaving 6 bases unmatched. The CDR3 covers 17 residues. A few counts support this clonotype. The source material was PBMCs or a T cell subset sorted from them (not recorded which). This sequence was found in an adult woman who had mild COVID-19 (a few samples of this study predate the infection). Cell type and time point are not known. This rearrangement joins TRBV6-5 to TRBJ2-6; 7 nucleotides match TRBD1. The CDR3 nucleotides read TGTGCCAGCAGTTCACCGGGACAGCCCTCTGGGGCCAACGTCCTGACTTTC. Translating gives CASSSPGQPSGANVLTF.